This TCR beta chain was obtained from a study of blood T cell repertoires in COVID-19. Study in general: COVID-19 samples, acute and convalescent, were from the United States, Italy and Spain. Nucleic acid was either cDNA or gDNA, and it came from T cells, B-cell-depleted T cells, or PBMCs.

As processed by the authors: Reference gene primer amplification in the assay estimated nucleated cell counts. Clones were read by immunoSEQ multiplex PCR, and TCRdb kept only the in-frame ones, dropping some. V, J and clone size reflect that table, while D and trimming were determined from the DNA. Of fewer than 300,000 clones in the sample, over 75% were seen once. Germline V gene lookup returns CDR1 SGHVS and CDR2 FNYEAQ. V was clipped by 1 base and J by 4 bases; unmatched bases: 5. This CDR3 is 15 amino acids long. This clonotype was obtained from a human donor in a cohort sampled during active COVID-19. The chain carries TRBV7-6 and TRBJ2-5, with 8 bases lining up with TRBD2. The sample taken for sequencing was peripheral blood. The CDR3 coding sequence is TGTGCCAGCAGCTTAGAAGCGGGAGTCGGAGAGACCCAGTACTTC. This translates into CASSLEAGVGETQYF.